This is a list of T cell receptor beta chains from one sample in a study of blood T cell repertoires in COVID-19. TCRdb's copy holds only in-frame clones and misses some; the assay was immunoSEQ multiplex PCR. Seen here are some 200,000 clones, more than 65% observed once, and the top ten hold about 13%. The sample taken for sequencing was peripheral blood. All receptors derive from a human donor in a cohort sampled during active COVID-19. Both conserved end residues are part of each CDR3. The D gene is left open where the match is weak. Only part of the rows carry a size: once, few, many, or a class if the clone is expanded.

v_call,clone_size,j_call,d_call,cdr3_length,cdr3_nt,cdr3_aa
TRBV7-9,-,TRBJ2-2,-,13,TGTGCCAGCAGCGTCCTATGGACCGGGGAGCTGTTTTTT,CASSVLWTGELFF
TRBV5-1,-,TRBJ2-3,-,14,TGCGCCAGCAGATGGGACATGAGCACAGATACGCAGTATTTT,CASRWDMSTDTQYF
TRBV30,-,TRBJ2-5,TRBD1,13,TGTGCCTGTCAGGGAGAGGGGGCGGAGACCCAGTACTTC,CACQGEGAETQYF
TRBV6-6,-,TRBJ2-1,TRBD1,12,TGTGCCAGCAGTCGGGACAGCAATGAGCAGTTCTTC,CASSRDSNEQFF
TRBV28,many,TRBJ1-3,TRBD1,14,TGTGCCAGCACAACAGGGGGCTCTGGAAACACCATATATTTT,CASTTGGSGNTIYF
TRBV4-2,-,TRBJ2-5,TRBD2,16,TGTGCCAGCAGCCAAGGACTAGCGGGTACTAGCGAGACCCAGTACTTC,CASSQGLAGTSETQYF
TRBV4-2,-,TRBJ1-2,-,16,TGTGCCAGCAGCCAAGGGACCGGACAGCCTCCCTATGGCTACACCTTC,CASSQGTGQPPYGYTF
TRBV7-9,-,TRBJ2-7,-,13,TGTGCCAGCAGTGGGACACACTCCTACGAGCAGTACTTC,CASSGTHSYEQYF
TRBV10-3,-,TRBJ2-7,-,13,TGTGCCATCAGTGACAGGGGAAAAGGGGAGCAGTACTTC,CAISDRGKGEQYF
TRBV6-5,-,TRBJ2-7,TRBD2,15,TGTGCCAGCAGTTACTCGAGCGGGAGCGTCTACGAGCAGTACTTC,CASSYSSGSVYEQYF
TRBV7-2,-,TRBJ2-7,TRBD2,14,TGTGCCAGCAGCTCTCAGCGGGAGATCAACGAGCAGTACTTC,CASSSQREINEQYF
TRBV28,-,TRBJ2-3,-,16,TGTGCCAGCAGTTCGGTCAGGGGAGTGGGGACAGATACGCAGTATTTT,CASSSVRGVGTDTQYF
TRBV28,few,TRBJ1-2,-,14,TGTGCCAGCAGTTTATTGCAGGGAGGTTGGAGCTACACCTTC,CASSLLQGGWSYTF
TRBV18,many,TRBJ2-5,-,13,TGTGCCAGCTCACGGGCAGGGAAAGAGACCCAGTACTTC,CASSRAGKETQYF
TRBV27,-,TRBJ2-2,TRBD1,20,TGTGCCAGCAGTTTCCCGGGACAGGGTCCGGGACTCCGATTCGCCGGGGAGCTGTTTTTT,CASSFPGQGPGLRFAGELFF
TRBV6-6,-,TRBJ2-7,-,12,TGTGCCAGCAGTTATGCTCAGCGGGAGCAGTACTTC,CASSYAQREQYF
TRBV7-6,-,TRBJ1-1,-,15,TGTGCCAGCAGCTTAGTTGGGCAGGGAAACACTGAAGCTTTCTTT,CASSLVGQGNTEAFF
TRBV2,-,TRBJ1-5,TRBD1,15,TGTGCCAGCAGATCGGGACAGATTAGCAATCAGCCCCAGCATTTT,CASRSGQISNQPQHF
TRBV12-3/TRBV12-4,-,TRBJ1-1,-,13,TGTGCCAGCAGTTTGGGAGTGAACACTGAAGCTTTCTTT,CASSLGVNTEAFF
TRBV27,-,TRBJ2-5,-,15,TGTGCCAGCAGTTTAGTCCCCAACTTCCTAGAGCCCCAGTACTTC,CASSLVPNFLEPQYF
TRBV5-1,-,TRBJ2-5,TRBD2,14,TGCGCCAGCAGCAGTACTCGGGGGGAAGAGACCCAGTACTTC,CASSSTRGEETQYF
TRBV28,-,TRBJ1-1,-,13,TGTGCCAGCAGGTTACAGGGATATACTGAAGCTTTCTTT,CASRLQGYTEAFF
TRBV27,few,TRBJ1-5,-,14,TGTGCCAGCAGTCCCTCGGGGGGCGGGCAGCCCCAGCATTTT,CASSPSGGGQPQHF
TRBV4-1,few,TRBJ1-2,-,15,TGCGCCAGCAGCCAAGCATATGGGGCTGGGTATGGCTACACCTTC,CASSQAYGAGYGYTF
TRBV5-1,-,TRBJ2-3,TRBD2,16,TGCGCCAGCAGCCCGGGACTAGCGGGGAGCACAGATACGCAGTATTTT,CASSPGLAGSTDTQYF
TRBV3-1/TRBV3-2,-,TRBJ2-5,-,12,TGTGCCAGCAGCCACCGCGGGGAGACCCAGTACTTC,CASSHRGETQYF
TRBV4-2,-,TRBJ2-5,-,15,TGTGCCAGCAGCCAAGAAAACAGGGTCCAAGAGACCCAGTACTTC,CASSQENRVQETQYF
TRBV14,many,TRBJ1-2,-,14,TGTGCCAGCAGCGTGACCGGGACACTCTATGGCTACACCTTC,CASSVTGTLYGYTF
TRBV25-1,few,TRBJ2-7,TRBD1,15,TGTGCCAGCAGTGATGGACAGGGGGCGATCTACGAGCAGTACTTC,CASSDGQGAIYEQYF
TRBV7-8,-,TRBJ2-5,-,11,TGTGCCAGCAGCCCCGCAGGGGCCCAGTACTTC,CASSPAGAQYF
TRBV6-5,-,TRBJ2-7,TRBD2,15,TGTGCCAGCAGCGCGACTAGCGGGGTGACCTACGAGCAGTACTTC,CASSATSGVTYEQYF
TRBV21-1,-,TRBJ2-3,-,18,TGTGCCAGCAGCAATCACGCGGGGCCTAGCGGGATGCACAATACGCAGTATTTT,CASSNHAGPSGMHNTQYF
TRBV9,-,TRBJ2-7,-,15,TGTGCCAGCAGCGTAGGTTTCAGGGATAACTACGAGCAGTACTTC,CASSVGFRDNYEQYF
TRBV28,few,TRBJ2-1,TRBD2,15,TGTGCCAGCAGTTTACTAGCGGACTCCTACAATGAGCAGTTCTTC,CASSLLADSYNEQFF
TRBV5-4,-,TRBJ2-2,-,14,TGTGCCAGCGGCGGCTTTACGAACACCGGGGAGCTGTTTTTT,CASGGFTNTGELFF
TRBV28,-,TRBJ2-1,-,15,TGTGCCAGCAAACCCGGAGGGGGCGGCTGGAATGAGCAGTTCTTC,CASKPGGGGWNEQFF
TRBV9,-,TRBJ2-6,TRBD2,14,TGTGCCAGCAGGCGGGAGACTGGGGCCAACGTCCTGACTTTC,CASRRETGANVLTF
TRBV2,-,TRBJ2-7,TRBD2,15,TGTGCCAGCGGCTATCCCCGGGACTACTCCTACGAGCAGTACTTC,CASGYPRDYSYEQYF
TRBV6-6,-,TRBJ1-5,TRBD1,14,TGTGCCAGCAGTCCACAGGGGGTCCATCAGCCCCAGCATTTT,CASSPQGVHQPQHF
TRBV25-1,-,TRBJ2-7,TRBD1,14,TGTGCCAGCACCCCGACAGGGACCTTTGCCGAGCAGTACTTC,CASTPTGTFAEQYF
TRBV29-1,-,TRBJ2-1,-,14,TGCAGCGTTGAAGAGGCCCTCTCCTACAATGAGCAGTTCTTC,CSVEEALSYNEQFF
TRBV11-2,-,TRBJ2-1,TRBD2,15,TGTGCCAGCAGCTCACTAGCGGGAGACTACAATGAGCAGTTCTTC,CASSSLAGDYNEQFF
TRBV5-1,-,TRBJ2-7,TRBD2,14,TGCGCCAGCAGCTTGGGACTAGCGGGAGTAGAGCAGTACTTC,CASSLGLAGVEQYF
TRBV6-1,once,TRBJ2-3,TRBD1,16,TGTGCCAGCAGTGAAAGGGACAGTACTAGCACAGATACGCAGTATTTT,CASSERDSTSTDTQYF
TRBV18,-,TRBJ1-5,-,16,TGTGCCAGCTCAACCGGCGGACAGTATAGCCATCAGCCCCAGCATTTT,CASSTGGQYSHQPQHF
TRBV28,few,TRBJ2-2,TRBD2,14,TGTGCCAGCAGCTCCTTTAGCGGGCCGAGGGAGCTGTTTTTT,CASSSFSGPRELFF
TRBV28,-,TRBJ1-5,TRBD1,16,TGTGCCAGCAGTTTACGAGGACAGGGGAGCAATCAGCCCCAGCATTTT,CASSLRGQGSNQPQHF
TRBV19,-,TRBJ1-3,-,17,TGTGCCAGTAGTGTTTCCGGGACACTGAGCTCTGGAAACACCATATATTTT,CASSVSGTLSSGNTIYF
TRBV10-2,-,TRBJ2-7,-,11,TGCGCCAGCACGAGCTCCTACGAGCAGTACTTC,CASTSSYEQYF
TRBV28,once,TRBJ2-2,-,18,TGTGCCAGCAGTTTAGGGGAACGGTGGGGGCGGAATGGCGGGGAGCTGTTTTTT,CASSLGERWGRNGGELFF
TRBV5-5,few,TRBJ2-1,TRBD2,13,TGTGCCAGTGGACTAGCGGGAGCCTATGAGCAGTTCTTC,CASGLAGAYEQFF
TRBV19,-,TRBJ1-2,-,15,TGTGCCAGTAGTATAGATCGTGGGGCCAGGAGTGGCTACACCTTC,CASSIDRGARSGYTF
TRBV7-7,few,TRBJ2-7,TRBD2,15,TGTGCTAGCAGCTTAGCTTCTAGCGGGCCCTACGAGCAGTACTTC,CASSLASSGPYEQYF
TRBV27,-,TRBJ2-1,TRBD2,13,TGTGCCAGCAGGCCTAGCGGGAATCGTGAGCAGTTCTTC,CASRPSGNREQFF
TRBV7-2,once,TRBJ1-5,-,15,TGTGCCAGCAGCTTAGGGGTGGGGCGGGGGCAGCCCCAGCATTTT,CASSLGVGRGQPQHF
TRBV28,-,TRBJ1-2,TRBD1,14,TGTGCCAGCAGTTTCTCTACAGGGGCCTTTGGCTACACCTTC,CASSFSTGAFGYTF
TRBV4-2,once,TRBJ1-1,-,15,TGTGCCAGCAGCCAAGATAACAGGCTGAACACTGAAGCTTTCTTT,CASSQDNRLNTEAFF